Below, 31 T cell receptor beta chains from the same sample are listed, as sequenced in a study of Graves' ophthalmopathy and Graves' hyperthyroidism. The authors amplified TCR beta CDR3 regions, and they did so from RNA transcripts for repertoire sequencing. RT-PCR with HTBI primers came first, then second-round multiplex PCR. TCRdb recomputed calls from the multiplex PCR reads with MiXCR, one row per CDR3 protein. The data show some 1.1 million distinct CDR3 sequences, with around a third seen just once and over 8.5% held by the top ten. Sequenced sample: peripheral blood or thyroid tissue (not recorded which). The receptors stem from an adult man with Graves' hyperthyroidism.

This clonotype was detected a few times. CDR3 coding DNA: TGTGCCAGCATTAAACGAGAAGGTGAAAAACTGTTTTTT. It codes for CASIKREGEKLFF. The chain combines TRBV7-8 with TRBJ1-4, with unresolved D. From germline, CDR1 is SGHVS and CDR2 FQNEAQ. The CDR3 runs 13 residues. Trimming removed 7 bases at V and 7 bases at J, with 13 bases between.

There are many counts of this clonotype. The CDR3 coding sequence is TGTGCCAGCAGCTACCGGGACAGGGGCCACGAGCAGTACTTC. Its translation is CASSYRDRGHEQYF. The gene calls are TRBV7-9 and TRBJ2-7; 10 nucleotides align to TRBD1. Trimming cost V 4 bases and J 5 bases; bases outside gene matches: 5. There are 14 residues in the CDR3. From germline, CDR1 is SEHNR and CDR2 FQNEAQ (reference sequence).

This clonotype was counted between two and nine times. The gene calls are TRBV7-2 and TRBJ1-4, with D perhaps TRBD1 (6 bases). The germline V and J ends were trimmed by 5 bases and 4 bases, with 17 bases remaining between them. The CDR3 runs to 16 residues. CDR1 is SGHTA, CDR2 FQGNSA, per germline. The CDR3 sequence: CASSPRGNTFNEKLFF. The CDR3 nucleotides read TGTGCCAGCAGCCCGAGGGGGAATACATTTAATGAAAAACTGTTTTTT.

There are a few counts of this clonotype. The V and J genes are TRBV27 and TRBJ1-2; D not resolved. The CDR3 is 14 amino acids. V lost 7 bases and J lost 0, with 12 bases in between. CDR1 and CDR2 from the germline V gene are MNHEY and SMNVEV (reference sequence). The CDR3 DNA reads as TGTGCCAGCAAAGTTCACACCGCTAACTATGGCTACACCTTC. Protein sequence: CASKVHTANYGYTF.

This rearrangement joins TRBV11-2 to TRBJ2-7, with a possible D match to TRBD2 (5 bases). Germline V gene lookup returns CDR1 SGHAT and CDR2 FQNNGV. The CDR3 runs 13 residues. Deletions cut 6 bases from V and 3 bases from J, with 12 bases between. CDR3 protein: CASRHGLDYEQYF. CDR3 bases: TGTGCCAGCAGGCACGGACTGGACTACGAGCAGTACTTC.

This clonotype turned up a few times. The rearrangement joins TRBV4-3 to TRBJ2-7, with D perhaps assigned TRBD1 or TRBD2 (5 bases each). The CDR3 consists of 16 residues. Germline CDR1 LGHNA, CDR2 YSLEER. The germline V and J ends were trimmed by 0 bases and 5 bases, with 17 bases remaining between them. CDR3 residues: CASSQDPGPGRNEQYF. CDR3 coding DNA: TGCGCCAGCAGCCAAGATCCAGGACCGGGACGGAACGAGCAGTACTTC.

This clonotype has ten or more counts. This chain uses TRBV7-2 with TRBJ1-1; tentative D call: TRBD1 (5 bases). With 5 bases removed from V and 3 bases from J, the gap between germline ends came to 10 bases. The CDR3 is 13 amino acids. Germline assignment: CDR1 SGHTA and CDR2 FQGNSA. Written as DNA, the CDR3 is TGTGCCAGCAGCCCCAGGGCCGACACTGAAGCTTTCTTT. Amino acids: CASSPRADTEAFF.

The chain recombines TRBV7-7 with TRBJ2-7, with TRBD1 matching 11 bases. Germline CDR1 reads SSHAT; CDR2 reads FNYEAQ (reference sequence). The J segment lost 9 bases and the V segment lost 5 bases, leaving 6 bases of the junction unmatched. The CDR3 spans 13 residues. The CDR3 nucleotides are TGTGCCAGCAGCCGAGGGACAGGGGGTGTGCAGTACTTC. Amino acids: CASSRGTGGVQYF.

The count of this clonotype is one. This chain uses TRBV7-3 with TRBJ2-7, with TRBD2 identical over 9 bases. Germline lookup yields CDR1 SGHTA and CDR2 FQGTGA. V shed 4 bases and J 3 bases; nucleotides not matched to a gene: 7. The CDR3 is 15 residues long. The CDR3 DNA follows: TGTGCCAGCAGCTCAACAGCGGGGGGTGGCTACGAGCAGTACTTC. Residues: CASSSTAGGGYEQYF.

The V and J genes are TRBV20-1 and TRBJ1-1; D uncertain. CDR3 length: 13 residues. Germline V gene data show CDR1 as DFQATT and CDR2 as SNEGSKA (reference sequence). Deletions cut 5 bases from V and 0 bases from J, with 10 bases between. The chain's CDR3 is CSASQPLNTEAFF. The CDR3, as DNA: TGCAGTGCTTCACAGCCATTGAACACTGAAGCTTTCTTT.

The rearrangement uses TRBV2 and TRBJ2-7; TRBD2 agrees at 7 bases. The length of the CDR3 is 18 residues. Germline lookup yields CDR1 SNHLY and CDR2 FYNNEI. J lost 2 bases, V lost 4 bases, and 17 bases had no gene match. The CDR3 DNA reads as TGTGCCAGCAGTGGACCTAGCGGCCCTCCATCAGGTGCCTACGAGCAGTACTTC. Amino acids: CASSGPSGPPSGAYEQYF.

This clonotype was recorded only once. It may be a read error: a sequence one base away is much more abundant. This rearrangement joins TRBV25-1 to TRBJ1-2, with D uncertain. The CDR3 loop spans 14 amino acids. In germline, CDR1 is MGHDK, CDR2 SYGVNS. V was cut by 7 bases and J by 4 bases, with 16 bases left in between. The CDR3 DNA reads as TGTGCCAGCACTCCCGGGCCTAGGATCTATGGCTACACCTTC. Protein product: CASTPGPRIYGYTF.

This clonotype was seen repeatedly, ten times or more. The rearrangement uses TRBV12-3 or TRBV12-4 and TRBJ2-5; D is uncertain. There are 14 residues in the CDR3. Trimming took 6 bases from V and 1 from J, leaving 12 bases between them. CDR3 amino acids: CASSRRILQETQYF. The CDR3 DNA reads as TGTGCCAGCAGCCGTAGGATCCTCCAAGAGACCCAGTACTTC.

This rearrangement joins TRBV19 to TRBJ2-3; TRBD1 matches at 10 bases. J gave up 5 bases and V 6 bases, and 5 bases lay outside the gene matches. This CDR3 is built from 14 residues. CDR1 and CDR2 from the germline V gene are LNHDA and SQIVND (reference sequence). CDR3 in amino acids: CASSETGGVDTQYF. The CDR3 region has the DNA TGTGCCAGTAGCGAGACAGGGGGCGTAGATACGCAGTATTTT.

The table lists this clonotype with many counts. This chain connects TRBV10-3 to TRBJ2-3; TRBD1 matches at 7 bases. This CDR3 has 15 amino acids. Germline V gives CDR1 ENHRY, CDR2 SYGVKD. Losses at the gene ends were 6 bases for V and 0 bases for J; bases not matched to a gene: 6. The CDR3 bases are TGTGCCATCAGCGACGGGACAGCTAGCACAGATACGCAGTATTTT. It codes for CAISDGTASTDTQYF.

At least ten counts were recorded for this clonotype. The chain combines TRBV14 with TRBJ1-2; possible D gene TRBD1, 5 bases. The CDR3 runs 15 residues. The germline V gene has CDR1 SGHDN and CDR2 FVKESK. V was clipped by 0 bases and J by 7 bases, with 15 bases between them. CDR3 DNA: TGTGCCAGCAGCCAAGATTCGGCAGGGTTCAGTGGCTACACCTTC. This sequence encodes CASSQDSAGFSGYTF.

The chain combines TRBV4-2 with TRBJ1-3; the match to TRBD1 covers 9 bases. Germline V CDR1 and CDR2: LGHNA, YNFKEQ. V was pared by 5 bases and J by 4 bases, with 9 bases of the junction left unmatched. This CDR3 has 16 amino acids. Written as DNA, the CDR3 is TGTGCCAGCAGCTCTACAGGGGGCTCAGGAGGAAACACCATATATTTT. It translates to CASSSTGGSGGNTIYF.

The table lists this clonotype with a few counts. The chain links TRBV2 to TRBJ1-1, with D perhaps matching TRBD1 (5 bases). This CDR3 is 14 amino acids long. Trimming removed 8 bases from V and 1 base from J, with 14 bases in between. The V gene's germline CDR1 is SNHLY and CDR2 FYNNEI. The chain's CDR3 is CASPPQGPNTEAFF. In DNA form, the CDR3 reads TGTGCCAGCCCCCCCCAGGGCCCGAACACTGAAGCTTTCTTT. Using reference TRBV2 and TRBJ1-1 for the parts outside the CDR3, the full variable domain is EPEVTQTPSHQVTQMGQEVILRCVPISNHLYFYWYRQILGQKVEFLVSFYNNEISEKSEIFDDQFSVERPDGSNFTLKIRSTKLEDSAMYFCASPPQGPNTEAFFGQGTRLTVV.

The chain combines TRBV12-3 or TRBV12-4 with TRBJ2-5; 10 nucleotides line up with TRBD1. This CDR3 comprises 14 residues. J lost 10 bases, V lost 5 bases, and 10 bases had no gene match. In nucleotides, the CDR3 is TGTGCCAGCAGTGCCACCGGGACAGGGGAGGTCCAGTACTTC. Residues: CASSATGTGEVQYF.

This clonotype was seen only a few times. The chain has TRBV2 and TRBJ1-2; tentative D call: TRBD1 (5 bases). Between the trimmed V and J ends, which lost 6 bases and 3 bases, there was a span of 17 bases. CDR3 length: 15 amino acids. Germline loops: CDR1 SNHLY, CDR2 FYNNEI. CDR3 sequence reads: CASRERWGVYYGYTF. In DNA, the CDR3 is TGTGCCAGCAGGGAGAGATGGGGGGTTTACTATGGCTACACCTTC.

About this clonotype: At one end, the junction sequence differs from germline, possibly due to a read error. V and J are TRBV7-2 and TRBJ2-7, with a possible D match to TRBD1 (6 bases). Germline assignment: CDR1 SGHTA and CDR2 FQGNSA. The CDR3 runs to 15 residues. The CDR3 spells CASSQKTGTTYEQYF. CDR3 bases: TGCGCCAGCAGCCAGAAAACAGGGACGACCTACGAGCAGTACTTC. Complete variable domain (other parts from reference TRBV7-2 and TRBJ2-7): GAGVSQSPSNKVTEKGKDVELRCDPISGHTALYWYRQSLGQGLEFLIYFQGNSAPDKSGLPSDRFSAERTGGSVSTLTIQRTQQEDSAVYLCASSQKTGTTYEQYFGPGTRLTVT.

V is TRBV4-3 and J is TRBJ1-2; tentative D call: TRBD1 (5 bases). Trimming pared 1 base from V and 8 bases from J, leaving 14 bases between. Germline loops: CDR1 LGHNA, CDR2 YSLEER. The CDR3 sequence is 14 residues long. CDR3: CASSQVPRAGGYTF. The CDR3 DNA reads TGCGCCAGCAGCCAAGTCCCCAGGGCGGGGGGCTACACCTTC.

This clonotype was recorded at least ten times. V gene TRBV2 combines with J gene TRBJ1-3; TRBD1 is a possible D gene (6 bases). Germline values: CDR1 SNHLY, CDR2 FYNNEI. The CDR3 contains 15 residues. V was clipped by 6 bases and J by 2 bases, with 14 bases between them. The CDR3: CASRGDIWAGNTIYF. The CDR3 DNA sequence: TGTGCCAGCAGGGGGGACATCTGGGCTGGAAACACCATATATTTT.

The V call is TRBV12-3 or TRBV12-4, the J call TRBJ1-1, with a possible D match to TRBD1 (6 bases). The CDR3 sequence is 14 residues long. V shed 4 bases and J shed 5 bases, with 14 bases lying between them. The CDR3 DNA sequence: TGTGCCAGCAGTTCGCCGGGGGGGCTGACTGAAGCTTTCTTT. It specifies CASSSPGGLTEAFF.

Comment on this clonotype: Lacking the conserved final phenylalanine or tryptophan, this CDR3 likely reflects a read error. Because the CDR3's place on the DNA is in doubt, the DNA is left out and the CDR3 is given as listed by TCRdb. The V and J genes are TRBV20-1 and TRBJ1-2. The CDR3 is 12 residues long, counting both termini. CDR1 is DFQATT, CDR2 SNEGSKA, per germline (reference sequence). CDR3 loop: CSARDRNYGYAL.

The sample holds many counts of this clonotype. The chain's CDR3 is CASRPCTLGQPQHF. The CDR3 DNA reads TGTGCCAGCAGGCCTTGTACGCTTGGTCAGCCCCAGCATTTT. The rearrangement uses TRBV12-3 or TRBV12-4 and TRBJ1-5; D remains ambiguous. Trimming shortened V by 6 bases and J by 6 bases, and 15 bases separated the two germline ends. The CDR3 is 14 amino acids.

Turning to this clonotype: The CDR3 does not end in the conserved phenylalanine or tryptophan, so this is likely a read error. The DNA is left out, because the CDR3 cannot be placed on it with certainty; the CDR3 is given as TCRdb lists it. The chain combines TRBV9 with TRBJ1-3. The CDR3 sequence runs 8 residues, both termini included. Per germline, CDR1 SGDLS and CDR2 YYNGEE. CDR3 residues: CASSGTTP.

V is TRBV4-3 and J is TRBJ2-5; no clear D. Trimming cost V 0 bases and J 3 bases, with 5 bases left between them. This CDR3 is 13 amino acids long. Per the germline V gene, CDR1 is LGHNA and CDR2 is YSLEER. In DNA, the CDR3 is TGCGCCAGCAGCCAAGATATGGAAGAGACCCAGTACTTC. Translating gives CASSQDMEETQYF.

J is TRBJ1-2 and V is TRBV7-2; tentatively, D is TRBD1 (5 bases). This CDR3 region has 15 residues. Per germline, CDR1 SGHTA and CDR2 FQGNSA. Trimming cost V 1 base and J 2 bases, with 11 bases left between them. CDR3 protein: CASSLVRKGNYGYTF. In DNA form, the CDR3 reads TGTGCCAGCAGCTTAGTCCGGAAGGGGAACTATGGCTACACCTTC.

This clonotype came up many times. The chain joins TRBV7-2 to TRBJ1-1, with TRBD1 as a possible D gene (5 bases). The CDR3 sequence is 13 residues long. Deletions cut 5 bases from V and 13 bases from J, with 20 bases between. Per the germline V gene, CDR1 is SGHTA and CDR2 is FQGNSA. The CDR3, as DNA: TGTGCCAGCAGCCCGCTCGCGGGGGGAGATAGTTTCTTT. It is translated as CASSPLAGGDSFF.

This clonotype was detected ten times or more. In DNA, the CDR3 is TGTGCCAGCAGCTTGAATCCGGGGGTCGATAATTCACCCCTCCACTTT. It codes for CASSLNPGVDNSPLHF. The chain joins TRBV5-6 to TRBJ1-6; D possibly corresponds to TRBD1 (5 bases). V gave up 1 base and J gave up 5 bases, with 13 bases separating them. CDR1 is SGHDT, CDR2 YYEEEE, per germline. The CDR3 extends over 16 amino acids. The whole variable domain, filled in from reference TRBV5-6 and TRBJ1-6, reads DAGVTQSPTHLIKTRGQQVTLRCSPKSGHDTVSWYQQALGQGPQFIFQYYEEEERQRGNFPDRFSGHQFPNYSSELNVNALLLGDSALYLCASSLNPGVDNSPLHFGNGTRLTVT.